This entry lists 28 T cell receptor beta chains sequenced from one sample in a study of shared clonotypes between healthy human individuals. The data were produced by immunoSEQ multiplex PCR, yet TCRdb's version contains in-frame clones alone and is incomplete. The table records roughly 660,000 clones, less than 95% of them present only once. Sequenced sample: memory CD8+ T cells from PBMCs. Subset noted: CD45RO+ cells pooled with CCR7-negative TemRA cells. The source of these receptors is a man aged 18 to 30 in good health. Some clones in this sample may be carry-over from other donors' samples.

The chain links TRBV30 to TRBJ2-5, with 8 bases fitting TRBD1. With the DNA end fitting TRBJ2-7 better, the J assignment may be wrong. The CDR3 length is 13 residues. The germline V gene encodes CDR1 GTSNPN and CDR2 SVGIG (reference sequence). The CDR3 DNA reads TGTGCCTGGAGTCAGGGGGCGTCCTACGAGCAGTACTTC. It specifies CAWSQGASYEQYF.

As to this clone: The junction does not match germline at one end; this may be a read error. The rearrangement uses TRBV15 and TRBJ2-1; no reliable D call. The germline gives CDR1 LNHNV, CDR2 YYDKDF (reference sequence). The CDR3 is 13 amino acids. The CDR3 sequence: CAASSGEDNEQFF. For the CDR3, the DNA is TGTGCCGCCAGCAGTGGCGAAGACAATGAGCAGTTCTTC.

The chain joins TRBV4-1 to TRBJ2-4, with D possibly being TRBD1 (5 bases). This CDR3 comprises 17 residues. From germline, CDR1 is MGHRA and CDR2 YSYEKL. Trimming shortened V by 0 bases and J by 3 bases, and 15 bases separated the two germline ends. For the CDR3, the DNA is TGCGCCAGCAGCCAAGAGACCCTCCGCAGGGTCAAAAACATTCAGTACTTC. Its protein is CASSQETLRRVKNIQYF.

The chain employs TRBV11-2 and TRBJ2-7; no reliable D call. V shed 1 base and J shed 0 bases, with 4 bases lying between them. From germline, CDR1 is SGHAT and CDR2 FQNNGV. CDR3 length: 13 residues. The CDR3 protein is CASSLAFSYEQYF. The CDR3 bases are TGTGCCAGCAGCTTAGCCTTCTCCTACGAGCAGTACTTC.

This chain uses TRBV27 with TRBJ2-5; 7 bases fit TRBD1. The V and J ends lost 6 bases and 2 bases, in that order; junction bases with no gene match: 12. CDR3 length: 16 residues. Germline-derived CDR1 and CDR2 are MNHEY and SMNVEV (reference sequence). This CDR3 is CASSHKRQGPQETQYF. The CDR3 coding sequence is TGTGCCAGCAGCCATAAACGACAGGGACCACAAGAGACCCAGTACTTC.

This chain links TRBV28 with TRBJ2-1, with no clear D. The CDR3 sequence is 12 residues long. The germline V gene has CDR1 MDHEN and CDR2 SYDVKM. Trimming left V 1 base short and J 2 bases short, with 0 bases between. The CDR3 DNA follows: TGTGCCAGCAGTTTATCCTACAATGAGCAGTTCTTC. Protein product: CASSLSYNEQFF.

This chain uses TRBV4-2 with TRBJ1-1, with TRBD1 matching over 7 bases. V shed 0 bases, J shed 2 bases, and the junction held 9 bases outside the gene matches. From germline, CDR1 is LGHNA and CDR2 YNFKEQ. The CDR3 sequence is 17 residues long. The CDR3 loop reads CASSQDSYQGGNTEAFF. The DNA of the CDR3 is TGTGCCAGCAGCCAAGATTCCTATCAGGGGGGAAACACTGAAGCTTTCTTT.

The chain uses TRBV9 and TRBJ1-2, with D perhaps TRBD1 (6 bases). CDR3 length equals 15 residues. V was shortened by 4 bases and J by 8 bases, with 21 bases between the two germline ends. CDR1 and CDR2 (germline): SGDLS, YYNGEE. CDR3 residues: CASSSGGGGGEGYTF. CDR3 DNA sequence: TGTGCCAGCAGCTCGGGTGGAGGAGGGGGAGAGGGCTACACCTTC.

V gene TRBV27 combines with J gene TRBJ2-3; D gene unclear. There are 12 residues in the CDR3. CDR1 and CDR2 from the germline V gene are MNHEY and SMNVEV (reference sequence). Trimming took off 4 bases at V and 2 bases at J, with 4 bases between the two ends. CDR3 sequence (DNA): TGTGCCAGCAGTTCGATCACAGATACGCAGTATTTT. Protein: CASSSITDTQYF.

This clone was counted only a few times. V and J are TRBV10-3 and TRBJ2-7; D possibly corresponds to TRBD2 (5 bases). The V end was cut by 6 bases, the J end by 4 bases, with 19 bases between. The CDR3 has 15 residues. CDR1 ENHRY and CDR2 SYGVKD come from the germline V gene. The CDR3 bases are TGTGCCATCAGGCCGGAGGTGGAAAGTACTTACGAGCAGTACTTC. Translating gives CAIRPEVESTYEQYF.

Notes on this clone: An end of the junction differs from the germline gene, which may be a read error. The chain couples TRBV10-1 to TRBJ2-5; no clear D. In germline, CDR1 is WNHNN, CDR2 SYGVQD (reference sequence). The CDR3 is made up of 11 amino acids. The CDR3 nucleotides read TGCGCCCGCAGGAGCTGGGAGACCCAGTACTTC. It specifies CARRSWETQYF.

The rearrangement links TRBV5-6 to TRBJ1-1; no clear D. This CDR3 comprises 16 residues. CDR1 SGHDT and CDR2 YYEEEE come from the germline V gene. V gave up 1 base and J gave up 0 bases, with 13 bases separating them. The DNA for the CDR3 is TGTGCCAGCAGCTTGAGCTTTAGGCAGTTGAACACTGAAGCTTTCTTT. Its translation is CASSLSFRQLNTEAFF.

This clone was recorded at least ten times. The chain recombines TRBV13 with TRBJ2-3, with D perhaps given as TRBD1 or TRBD2 (5 bases each). The CDR3 is 14 amino acids. V was clipped by 3 bases and J by 6 bases, with 13 bases between them. The germline gives CDR1 PRHDT, CDR2 FYEKMQ (reference sequence). DNA of the CDR3: TGTGCCAGCAGCTTCGGGACCCTCTTGGATACGCAGTATTTT. It encodes CASSFGTLLDTQYF.

This CDR3 reads CASSLSRLISYNEQFF. CDR3 nucleotides: TGTGCCAGCAGTTTAAGTAGACTGATCTCCTACAATGAGCAGTTCTTC. The chain recombines TRBV27 with TRBJ2-1; D call uncertain. In germline, CDR1 is MNHEY, CDR2 SMNVEV (reference sequence). V lost 2 bases and J 0 bases, leaving 11 bases between the germline ends. This CDR3 is 16 amino acids long.

Points on this clone: The sample holds other DNA sequences that translate to the same CDR3. The CDR3 loop reads CASSLAGRNQPQHF. Written as DNA, the CDR3 is TGTGCCAGCAGCTTGGCAGGTCGCAATCAGCCCCAGCATTTT. The chain carries TRBV5-6 and TRBJ1-5; no firm D call. In germline, CDR1 is SGHDT, CDR2 YYEEEE. Trimming took 0 bases from V and 2 from J, leaving 6 bases between them. This CDR3 spans 14 amino acids.

The CDR3 sequence: CASSQDDVTDTQYF. Here the CDR3 DNA reads TGCGCCAGCAGCCAAGACGACGTCACAGATACGCAGTATTTT. The chain is built from TRBV4-3 and TRBJ2-3; no definite D call. Trimming cost V 0 bases and J 2 bases, with 6 bases left between them. The CDR3 has 14 amino acids. Per the germline V gene, CDR1 is LGHNA and CDR2 is YSLEER.

DNA of the CDR3: TGTGCCAGTAGTATAGAGGGAGACAGGACCTCGAACACTGAAGCTTTCTTT. The encoded protein is CASSIEGDRTSNTEAFF. The chain recombines TRBV19 with TRBJ1-1, with D perhaps matching TRBD1 (6 bases). Trimming took 0 bases from V and 1 from J, leaving 15 bases between them. CDR3 size: 17 residues. Germline V CDR1 and CDR2: LNHDA, SQIVND (reference sequence).

This chain joins TRBV19 and TRBJ2-7, with 7 positions matching TRBD1. V shed 5 bases, J shed 4 bases, and the junction held 14 bases outside the gene matches. Germline loops: CDR1 LNHDA, CDR2 SQIVND (reference sequence). The CDR3 spans 16 residues. CDR3 sequence: CASSPVMGQLFYEQYF. CDR3 coding DNA: TGTGCCAGTAGTCCCGTCATGGGACAGCTGTTTTACGAGCAGTACTTC.

The genes are TRBV7-9 and TRBJ1-5; D uncertain. Trimming took off 5 bases at V and 3 bases at J, with 11 bases between the two ends. CDR1 and CDR2 (germline): SEHNR, FQNEAQ (reference sequence). This CDR3 is built from 14 residues. The CDR3 sequence: CASSPSDVNQPQHF. The DNA for the CDR3 is TGTGCCAGCAGCCCCTCCGACGTCAATCAGCCCCAGCATTTT.

The chain joins TRBV29-1 to TRBJ2-3; tentatively, D is TRBD1 or TRBD2 (6 bases each). V was cut by 6 bases and J by 2 bases, with 12 bases left in between. The germline V gene has CDR1 SQVTM and CDR2 ANQGSEA. The CDR3 has 13 residues. CDR3 DNA: TGCAGCGTCCGAGGGGGGACCACAGATACGCAGTATTTT. This gives the protein CSVRGGTTDTQYF.

CDR3 coding DNA: TGTGCCAGCAGTTACAATCCAGGGGCCACAGATACGCAGTATTTT. Amino acids: CASSYNPGATDTQYF. This chain uses TRBV6-5 with TRBJ2-3, with a tentative D call TRBD1 (6 bases). Germline CDR1 MNHEY, CDR2 SVGAGI. CDR3 length: 15 residues. Deletions cut 2 bases from V and 2 bases from J, with 11 bases between.

The rearrangement links TRBV10-1 to TRBJ2-1; 10 bases match TRBD2. V lost 5 bases and J lost 8; bases outside the gene matches: 9. The CDR3 has 15 amino acids. Germline loops: CDR1 WNHNN, CDR2 SYGVQD (reference sequence). This CDR3 is CASSPLAGDGDEQFF. CDR3 nucleotides: TGCGCCAGCAGTCCGCTAGCGGGAGACGGCGATGAGCAGTTCTTC.

V and J are TRBV10-1 and TRBJ2-1; 13 bases align to TRBD2. V was pared by 1 base and J by 6 bases, with 3 bases of the junction left unmatched. Germline V gene lookup returns CDR1 WNHNN and CDR2 SYGVQD (reference sequence). The CDR3 sequence is 16 residues long. The CDR3: CASSELGLAGTNEQFF. The CDR3, as DNA: TGCGCCAGCAGTGAGTTGGGACTAGCGGGGACCAATGAGCAGTTCTTC.

The chain combines TRBV28 with TRBJ2-7, with TRBD1 matching 8 bases. V shed 5 bases, J shed 5 bases, and the junction held 5 bases outside the gene matches. The CDR3 length is 13 residues. CDR1 is MDHEN, CDR2 SYDVKM, per germline. The CDR3 sequence: CASSPTGVHEQYF. The CDR3, as DNA: TGTGCCAGCAGTCCGACAGGGGTCCACGAGCAGTACTTC.

The chain employs TRBV6-5 and TRBJ2-3, with TRBD2 matching 9 bases. This CDR3 is built from 16 residues. The germline gives CDR1 MNHEY, CDR2 SVGAGI. V trimming: 2 bases; J trimming: 2 bases; junction bases outside the gene matches: 5. The CDR3 DNA reads TGTGCCAGCAGTTACCTGACTAGCGGATTCACAGATACGCAGTATTTT. Protein sequence: CASSYLTSGFTDTQYF.

The CDR3 DNA reads TGTGCCAGCAGTTCAGGGAGCTCTGAAGCTTTCTTT. This encodes CASSSGSSEAFF. The V gene is TRBV6-5, the J gene TRBJ1-1; D possibly corresponds to TRBD1 (5 bases). This CDR3 spans 12 amino acids. Germline loops: CDR1 MNHEY, CDR2 SVGAGI. The V end lost 4 bases, the J end lost 6 bases, and 9 bases lay between the germline ends.

This clone was seen more than once but under ten times. This chain links TRBV7-9 with TRBJ1-1; possible D gene TRBD1, 5 bases. Trimming took 5 bases from V and 7 from J, leaving 17 bases between them. The CDR3 spans 14 residues. Germline CDR1 SEHNR, CDR2 FQNEAQ (reference sequence). DNA for the CDR3: TGTGCCAGCAGCACCCGGGACGTTAATCATGAAGCTTTCTTT. This gives the protein CASSTRDVNHEAFF.

The rearrangement links TRBV5-1 to TRBJ1-2, with a weak D call TRBD1 (5 bases). The CDR3 covers 16 residues. V shed 4 bases and J shed 2 bases, with 18 bases lying between them. The V gene's germline CDR1 is SGHRS and CDR2 YFSETQ. CDR3 region: CASSLRGDGRNYGYTF. The DNA for the CDR3 is TGCGCCAGCAGCCTGAGAGGGGACGGAAGAAACTATGGCTACACCTTC.